This T cell receptor beta chain stems from a study of cytomegalovirus exposure and HLA in healthy donors. Primers included in the PCR were 60 Vbeta and 13 Jbeta primers. TCRdb's table, derived via immunoSEQ multiplex PCR, lists solely in-frame clones and lacks some. This repertoire shows under 200,000 clones, more than 60% found once; its top ten account for around 3.1%. Study-level results: In a later analysis, productive TCRs from donors in an Asian-associated ancestry cluster reportedly carried fewer N-insertions than the cohort mean.

The CDR3 is 15 residues long. Trimming removed 5 bases at V and 8 bases at J, with 21 bases between. In germline, CDR1 is MNHEY, CDR2 SMNVEV (reference sequence). Remarks on this clone: Its antigen is not known.

The sample consisted of PBMCs. The rearrangement uses TRBV27 and TRBJ1-2, with TRBD1 as a possible D gene (6 bases). This TCR derives from a female donor in good health and CMV-seronegative. DNA of the CDR3: TGTGCCAGCAGTAGGATCAGGGGCTATAAAGGGGGCTACACCTTC. It codes for CASSRIRGYKGGYTF.